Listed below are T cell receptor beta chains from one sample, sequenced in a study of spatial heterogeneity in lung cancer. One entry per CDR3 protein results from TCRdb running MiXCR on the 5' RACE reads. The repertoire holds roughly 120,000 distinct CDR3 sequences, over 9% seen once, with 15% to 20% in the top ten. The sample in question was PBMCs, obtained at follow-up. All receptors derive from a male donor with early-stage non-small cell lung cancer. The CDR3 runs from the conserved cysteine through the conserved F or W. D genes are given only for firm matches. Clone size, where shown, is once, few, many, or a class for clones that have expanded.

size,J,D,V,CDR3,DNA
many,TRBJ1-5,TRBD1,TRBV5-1,CASSIGTGNSNQPQHF,TGCGCCAGCAGCATAGGGACAGGGAATAGCAATCAGCCCCAGCATTTT
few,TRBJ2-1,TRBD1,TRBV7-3,CASSIGTGGNEQFF,TGTGCCAGCAGCATCGGGACAGGGGGCAATGAGCAGTTCTTC
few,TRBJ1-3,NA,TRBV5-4,CASSLDQGPGNTIYF,TGTGCCAGCAGCTTGGATCAGGGGCCTGGAAACACCATATATTTT
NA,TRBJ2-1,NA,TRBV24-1,CATSDRDRISYNEQFF,TGTGCCACCAGTGATCGAGACAGAATTTCCTACAATGAGCAGTTCTTC
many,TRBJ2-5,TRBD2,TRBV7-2,CASSEGTSGGLETQYF,TGTGCCAGCAGCGAAGGGACTAGCGGGGGGTTAGAGACCCAGTACTTC
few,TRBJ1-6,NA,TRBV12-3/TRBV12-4,CASSFSLSPLHF,TGTGCCAGCAGTTTCTCGCTATCACCCCTCCACTTT
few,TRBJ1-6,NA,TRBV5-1,CASSADSNSPLHF,TGCGCCAGCAGCGCGGACAGTAATTCACCCCTCCACTTT
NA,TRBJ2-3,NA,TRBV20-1,CSAPGLVGTDTQYF,TGCAGTGCGCCTGGACTGGTGGGCACAGATACGCAGTATTTT
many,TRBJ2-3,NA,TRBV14,CASSQGGRGTQYF,TGTGCCAGCAGCCAAGGGGGGCGAGGTACGCAGTATTTT
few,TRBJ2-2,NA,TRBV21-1,CASPSPQGLRCTGELFF,TGTGCCAGCCCTTCGCCGCAGGGCCTACGTTGCACCGGGGAGCTGTTTTTT
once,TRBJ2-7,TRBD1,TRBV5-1,CASTGTGVREQYF,TGCGCCAGCACCGGGACAGGGGTACGCGAGCAGTACTTC
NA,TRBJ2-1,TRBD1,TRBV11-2,CASSATRDRGEQFF,TGTGCCAGCAGCGCAACCCGGGACAGGGGTGAGCAGTTCTTC
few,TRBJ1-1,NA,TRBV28,CASSTLVNTEAFF,TGTGCCAGCAGCACTCTTGTGAACACTGAAGCTTTCTTT
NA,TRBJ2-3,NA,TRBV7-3,CASSLNRNTDTQYF,TGTGCCAGCAGCTTAAACCGAAACACAGATACGCAGTATTTT
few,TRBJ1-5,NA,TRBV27,CASSRGGHQPQHF,TGTGCCAGCAGTCGGGGGGGACATCAGCCCCAGCATTTT
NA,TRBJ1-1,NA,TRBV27,CASQGHKNTEAFF,TGTGCCAGTCAGGGACACAAGAACACTGAAGCTTTCTTT
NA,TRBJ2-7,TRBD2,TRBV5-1,CASSRSSGGTTMYEQYF,TGCGCCAGCAGCCGCTCTAGCGGGGGGACCACAATGTACGAGCAGTACTTC
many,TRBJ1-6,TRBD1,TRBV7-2,CASSSTGQGNSPLHF,TGTGCCAGCAGCTCAACGGGACAGGGTAATTCACCCCTCCACTTT
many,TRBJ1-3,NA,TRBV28,CASSRQVSGNTIYF,TGTGCCAGCAGTCGACAGGTCTCTGGAAACACCATATATTTT
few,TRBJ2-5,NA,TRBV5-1,CASSFTDSTQETQYF,TGCGCCAGCAGCTTCACAGATTCTACCCAAGAGACCCAGTACTTC
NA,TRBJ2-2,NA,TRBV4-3,CASSHSRGIGELFF,TGCGCCAGCAGCCATTCCAGGGGTATCGGGGAGCTGTTTTTT
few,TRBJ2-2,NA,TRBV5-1,CASSPDHNTGELFF,TGCGCCAGCAGCCCGGACCACAACACCGGGGAGCTGTTTTTT
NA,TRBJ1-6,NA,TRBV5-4,CASSFNRRSPLHF,TGTGCCAGCAGCTTTAATAGGCGTTCACCCCTCCACTTT
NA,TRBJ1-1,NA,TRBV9,CASSVDPKMGTEAFF,TGTGCCAGCAGCGTAGATCCGAAAATGGGCACTGAAGCTTTCTTT
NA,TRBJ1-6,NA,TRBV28,CASSQQGNSPLHF,TGTGCCAGCAGTCAACAGGGTAATTCACCCCTCCACTTT